This is a list of T cell receptor beta chains from one sample in a study of graft-versus-host responses after intestinal transplantation. Assay: immunoSEQ multiplex PCR; the TCRdb copy retains only in-frame clones and omits some. The sample holds about 12,000 clones, 91% seen once. The source was PBMCs, collected 105 days after intestinal transplantation. The receptors were gathered from a human patient who received an intestinal transplant, so some T cells may come from the graft donor. CDR3s include the opening cysteine and the closing phenylalanine or tryptophan. A D gene is named only where the DNA matches it firmly. Clone size is shown for a subset of rows, as once, few, many or a class of expanded clone.

v_call: TRBV29-1
d_call: NA
cdr3_length: 14
clone_size: NA
j_call: TRBJ1-3
cdr3_nt: TGCAGCCTTTCCGGTTCTCGCACTGGAAACACCATATATTTT
cdr3_aa: CSLSGSRTGNTIYF

v_call: TRBV5-1
d_call: TRBD1
cdr3_length: 18
clone_size: NA
j_call: TRBJ2-6
cdr3_nt: TGCGCCAGCAGCTTGCGCGGACAGGGTATGTCTGGGGCCAACGTCCTGACTTTC
cdr3_aa: CASSLRGQGMSGANVLTF

v_call: TRBV6-1
d_call: NA
cdr3_length: 15
clone_size: NA
j_call: TRBJ2-6
cdr3_nt: TGTGCCAGCAGTGAAGTTCAGGGGGGGGCCAACGTCCTGACTTTC
cdr3_aa: CASSEVQGGANVLTF

v_call: TRBV6-5
d_call: NA
cdr3_length: 15
clone_size: once
j_call: TRBJ1-6
cdr3_nt: TGTGCCAGCAGTTATTTCCAGGAGGGCAATTCACCCCTCCACTTT
cdr3_aa: CASSYFQEGNSPLHF

v_call: TRBV19
d_call: NA
cdr3_length: 14
clone_size: NA
j_call: TRBJ1-1
cdr3_nt: TGTGCCAGTAGTATAGGTCGGGAGAACACTGAAGCTTTCTTT
cdr3_aa: CASSIGRENTEAFF

v_call: TRBV7-2
d_call: NA
cdr3_length: 13
clone_size: NA
j_call: TRBJ1-6
cdr3_nt: TGTGCCAGCAGCACCGAGGTTAATTCACCCCTCCACTTT
cdr3_aa: CASSTEVNSPLHF

v_call: TRBV30
d_call: TRBD2
cdr3_length: 16
clone_size: NA
j_call: TRBJ2-7
cdr3_nt: TGTGCCTGGAGGGGAAGACTAGCGGGTTCTTCCTACGAGCAGTACTTC
cdr3_aa: CAWRGRLAGSSYEQYF

v_call: TRBV7-9
d_call: NA
cdr3_length: 13
clone_size: NA
j_call: TRBJ1-3
cdr3_nt: TGTGCCAGCAGCTTGAACTCTGGAAACACCATATATTTT
cdr3_aa: CASSLNSGNTIYF

v_call: TRBV19
d_call: NA
cdr3_length: 15
clone_size: NA
j_call: TRBJ2-3
cdr3_nt: TGTGCCAGTAGTTTTAGGGAGTCTATCACAGATACGCAGTATTTT
cdr3_aa: CASSFRESITDTQYF

v_call: TRBV12-1
d_call: NA
cdr3_length: 16
clone_size: NA
j_call: TRBJ1-5
cdr3_nt: TGTGCCAGCAGCGCACTGGGACAGGCGGGGGTTCAGCCCCAGCATTTT
cdr3_aa: CASSALGQAGVQPQHF

v_call: TRBV6-1
d_call: NA
cdr3_length: 15
clone_size: NA
j_call: TRBJ1-1
cdr3_nt: TGTGCCAGCAGTGACTACTCTGGGGCTGACACTGAAGCTTTCTTT
cdr3_aa: CASSDYSGADTEAFF

v_call: TRBV13
d_call: NA
cdr3_length: 16
clone_size: NA
j_call: TRBJ2-1
cdr3_nt: TGTGCCAGCAGCTTAGGCTTGTTAGACCTAGGTAATGAGCAGTTCTTC
cdr3_aa: CASSLGLLDLGNEQFF

v_call: TRBV27
d_call: NA
cdr3_length: 13
clone_size: NA
j_call: TRBJ2-3
cdr3_nt: TGTGCCAGCAGAGGAGGAGTCACAGATACGCAGTATTTT
cdr3_aa: CASRGGVTDTQYF

v_call: TRBV9
d_call: TRBD1
cdr3_length: 13
clone_size: NA
j_call: TRBJ1-1
cdr3_nt: TGTGCCAGCAACTCAGGGGGGACCACTGAAGCTTTCTTT
cdr3_aa: CASNSGGTTEAFF

v_call: TRBV4-2
d_call: NA
cdr3_length: 16
clone_size: NA
j_call: TRBJ1-1
cdr3_nt: TGTGCCAGCAGCCAAGATCTGGGGTGGGGGTCGATTGAAGCTTTCTTT
cdr3_aa: CASSQDLGWGSIEAFF

v_call: TRBV30
d_call: NA
cdr3_length: 14
clone_size: NA
j_call: TRBJ2-7
cdr3_nt: TGTGCCTGGAAGCATAGGCCCGACTCCTACGAGCAGTACTTC
cdr3_aa: CAWKHRPDSYEQYF

v_call: TRBV19
d_call: NA
cdr3_length: 16
clone_size: NA
j_call: TRBJ2-1
cdr3_nt: TGTGCCAGTAGTCTTTTAGCGGCGGGGCCATCCGATGAGCAGTTCTTC
cdr3_aa: CASSLLAAGPSDEQFF

v_call: TRBV5-8
d_call: TRBD2
cdr3_length: 13
clone_size: NA
j_call: TRBJ2-7
cdr3_nt: TGTGCCAGCAGACCAGGACTAGTCTACGAGCAGTACTTC
cdr3_aa: CASRPGLVYEQYF

v_call: TRBV6-5
d_call: NA
cdr3_length: 14
clone_size: once
j_call: TRBJ1-2
cdr3_nt: TGTGCCAGCAGTTACGACTCAGGGGACTATGGCTACACCTTC
cdr3_aa: CASSYDSGDYGYTF

v_call: TRBV6-1
d_call: TRBD2
cdr3_length: 15
clone_size: NA
j_call: TRBJ2-7
cdr3_nt: TGTGCCAGCAGTGAAGCTAGCGGGAGCTCCTACGAGCAGTACTTC
cdr3_aa: CASSEASGSSYEQYF

v_call: TRBV15
d_call: NA
cdr3_length: 13
clone_size: NA
j_call: TRBJ1-5
cdr3_nt: TGTGCCACCAGCAGAACCATGGGTCAGCCCCAGCATTTT
cdr3_aa: CATSRTMGQPQHF

v_call: TRBV6-1
d_call: NA
cdr3_length: 13
clone_size: NA
j_call: TRBJ2-6
cdr3_nt: TGTGCCAGCAGTGTTGGTGGGGCCAACGTCCTGACTTTC
cdr3_aa: CASSVGGANVLTF

v_call: TRBV7-9
d_call: NA
cdr3_length: 11
clone_size: NA
j_call: TRBJ1-2
cdr3_nt: TGTGCCAGCAGCAGGGTTTATGGCTACACCTTC
cdr3_aa: CASSRVYGYTF

v_call: TRBV7-2
d_call: NA
cdr3_length: 11
clone_size: NA
j_call: TRBJ1-2
cdr3_nt: TGTGCCAGCGAAGGGACCGCCGGCTACACCTTC
cdr3_aa: CASEGTAGYTF

v_call: TRBV6-5
d_call: TRBD1
cdr3_length: 14
clone_size: few
j_call: TRBJ1-2
cdr3_nt: TGTGCCAGCAGTCCGACAGGGCCATTGGATGGCTACACCTTC
cdr3_aa: CASSPTGPLDGYTF

v_call: TRBV4-1
d_call: NA
cdr3_length: 16
clone_size: NA
j_call: TRBJ1-5
cdr3_nt: TGCGCCAGCAGCCAGGCGACAGCTTTCGGCAATCAGCCCCAGCATTTT
cdr3_aa: CASSQATAFGNQPQHF

v_call: TRBV19
d_call: TRBD2
cdr3_length: 17
clone_size: NA
j_call: TRBJ2-3
cdr3_nt: TGTGCCAGTAGTCCGGGGACTAGCGGGAGGGCCTCGTACGGGCAGTATTTT
cdr3_aa: CASSPGTSGRASYGQYF

v_call: TRBV7-5
d_call: NA
cdr3_length: 14
clone_size: NA
j_call: TRBJ2-1
cdr3_nt: TGTGTCCGCCTTAGGGCGTGTTTCTACAATGAGCAGTTCTTC
cdr3_aa: CVRLRACFYNEQFF

v_call: TRBV29-1
d_call: NA
cdr3_length: 15
clone_size: NA
j_call: TRBJ1-1
cdr3_nt: TGCAGCGCCGAGGGCAGGGGAACCATGAACACTGAAGCTTTCTTT
cdr3_aa: CSAEGRGTMNTEAFF

v_call: TRBV7-9
d_call: TRBD1
cdr3_length: 14
clone_size: NA
j_call: TRBJ1-1
cdr3_nt: TGTGCCAGCAGCTTACAGGGGGTGAACACTGAAGCTTTCTTT
cdr3_aa: CASSLQGVNTEAFF

v_call: TRBV6-5
d_call: NA
cdr3_length: 13
clone_size: NA
j_call: TRBJ1-1
cdr3_nt: TGTGCCAGCAGTTACTCGAGTTCCGGCGGGGGTTTCTTT
cdr3_aa: CASSYSSSGGGFF

v_call: TRBV27
d_call: TRBD1
cdr3_length: 20
clone_size: NA
j_call: TRBJ2-6
cdr3_nt: TGTGCCAGCAGTTACCTGGGACAGGGATCCCCCTCGACTGGGGCCAACGTCCTGACTTTC
cdr3_aa: CASSYLGQGSPSTGANVLTF

v_call: TRBV6-4
d_call: TRBD1
cdr3_length: 16
clone_size: few
j_call: TRBJ2-2
cdr3_nt: TGTGCCAGCAGTGACTCCCGGACAGGGGACAGCGGGGAGCTGTTTTTT
cdr3_aa: CASSDSRTGDSGELFF

v_call: TRBV7-9
d_call: TRBD2
cdr3_length: 15
clone_size: NA
j_call: TRBJ2-5
cdr3_nt: TGTGCCAGCAGCTCTGGACTAGACCATCTCCAGACCCAGTACTTC
cdr3_aa: CASSSGLDHLQTQYF

v_call: TRBV9
d_call: NA
cdr3_length: 12
clone_size: NA
j_call: TRBJ2-1
cdr3_nt: TGTGCCAGCAGCCCGGAGGGACATGAGCAGTTCTTC
cdr3_aa: CASSPEGHEQFF

v_call: TRBV29-1
d_call: NA
cdr3_length: 11
clone_size: NA
j_call: TRBJ2-1
cdr3_nt: TGCAGCGTCCAACGGTACAATGAGCAGTTCTTC
cdr3_aa: CSVQRYNEQFF

v_call: TRBV4-1
d_call: NA
cdr3_length: 14
clone_size: NA
j_call: TRBJ1-1
cdr3_nt: TGCGCCAGCAGCCAAGATAGGACAGTGACTGAAGCTTTCTTT
cdr3_aa: CASSQDRTVTEAFF

v_call: TRBV20-1
d_call: NA
cdr3_length: 11
clone_size: NA
j_call: TRBJ1-4
cdr3_nt: TGCAGTGCTCAAGATGGGGAAAAACTGTTTTTT
cdr3_aa: CSAQDGEKLFF